This T cell receptor (beta chain) was profiled in a study of T cell changes during pregnancy in multiple sclerosis. V was cut by 4 bases and J by 8 bases, with 18 bases left in between. The CDR3 runs 15 residues. The germline V gene encodes CDR1 SGHDN and CDR2 FVKESK. The protocol was immunoSEQ multiplex PCR, while the TCRdb copy is restricted to in-frame clones and leaves out a portion. The repertoire holds roughly 64,000 clones, with under 95% as singletons. The input for sequencing was peripheral blood, taken in the second trimester of pregnancy. The sequence came from a female donor with multiple sclerosis, enrolled in a pregnancy study. This sequence joins TRBV14 and TRBJ2-1; no definite D call. The CDR3 protein is CASSPRPRFNDEQFF. CDR3 DNA: TGTGCCAGCAGCCCCAGACCCAGGTTTAACGATGAGCAGTTCTTC.